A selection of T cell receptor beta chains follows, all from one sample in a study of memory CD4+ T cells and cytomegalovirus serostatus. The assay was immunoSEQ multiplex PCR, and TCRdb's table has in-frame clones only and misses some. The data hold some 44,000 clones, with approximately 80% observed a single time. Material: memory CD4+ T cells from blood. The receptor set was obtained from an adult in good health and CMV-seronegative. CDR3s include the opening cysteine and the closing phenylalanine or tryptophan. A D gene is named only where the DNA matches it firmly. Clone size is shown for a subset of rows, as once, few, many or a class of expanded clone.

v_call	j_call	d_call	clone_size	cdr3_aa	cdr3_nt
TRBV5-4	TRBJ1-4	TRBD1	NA	CASSRPGQGRGGEKLFF	TGTGCCAGCAGCCGACCGGGACAGGGGAGAGGTGGTGAAAAACTGTTTTTT
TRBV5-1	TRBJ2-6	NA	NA	CASSLSLHSGANVLTF	TGCGCCAGCAGCTTATCTTTGCACTCTGGGGCCAACGTCCTGACTTTC
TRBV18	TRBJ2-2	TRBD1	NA	CASSPPNRGDTGELFF	TGTGCCAGCTCACCACCGAACAGGGGTGACACCGGGGAGCTGTTTTTT
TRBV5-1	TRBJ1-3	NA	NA	CASSLAGTGNTIYF	TGCGCCAGCAGCTTGGCGGGTACTGGAAACACCATATATTTT
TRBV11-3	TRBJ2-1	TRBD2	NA	CASSPRTSRHEQFF	TGTGCCAGCAGCCCGCGGACTAGCCGGCATGAGCAGTTCTTC
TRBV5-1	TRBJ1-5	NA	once	CASSPSGDQPQHF	TGCGCCAGCAGCCCTTCGGGGGATCAGCCCCAGCATTTT
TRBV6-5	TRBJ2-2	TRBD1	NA	CATRQGVNTGELFF	TGTGCCACCAGACAGGGCGTGAACACCGGGGAGCTGTTTTTT
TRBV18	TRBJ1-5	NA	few	CASSQGVSGQPQHF	TGTGCCAGCTCACAGGGGGTCTCAGGACAGCCCCAGCATTTT
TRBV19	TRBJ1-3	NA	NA	CASSSDAQLRNTIYF	TGTGCCAGTAGTTCCGACGCCCAATTGAGGAACACCATATATTTT
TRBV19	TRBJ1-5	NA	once	CASSILKQPQHF	TGTGCCAGTAGTATTCTTAAGCAGCCCCAGCATTTT
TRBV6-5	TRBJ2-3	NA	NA	CASSYSATPSTDTQYF	TGTGCCAGCAGTTACTCGGCCACCCCAAGCACAGATACGCAGTATTTT
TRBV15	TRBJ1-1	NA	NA	CATSRGLGNTEAFF	TGTGCCACCAGCAGAGGGTTGGGAAACACTGAAGCTTTCTTT
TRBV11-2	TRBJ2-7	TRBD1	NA	CASSLGTGGIYEQYF	TGTGCCAGCAGCTTAGGGACAGGGGGCATCTACGAGCAGTACTTC
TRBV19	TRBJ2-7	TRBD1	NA	CASSPRQGSSLYEQYF	TGTGCCAGTAGTCCAAGACAGGGTTCTTCGCTTTACGAGCAGTACTTC
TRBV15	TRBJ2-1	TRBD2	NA	CATSRDRGGYNEQFF	TGTGCCACCAGCAGAGATCGGGGGGGTTACAATGAGCAGTTCTTC